The entry that follows covers one T cell receptor beta chain sequence. Its antigen is still unknown. This entry is derived from a study of cytomegalovirus exposure and HLA in healthy donors. This CDR3 spans 14 amino acids. The V end lost 6 bases, the J end lost 3 bases, and 14 bases lay between the germline ends. The V gene's germline CDR1 is MNHNS and CDR2 SASEGT. Study-level findings and limits: In a later analysis, at a false discovery rate of 0.05, approximately 16,000 TCR beta sequences matched HLA alleles.

This PCR relied on a set of 60 Vbeta primers and 13 Jbeta primers. Repertoires were generated with immunoSEQ multiplex PCR, while TCRdb's copy carries only in-frame clones and drops some. The top ten clones hold about 2.3% of a sample with about 150,000 clones, over 80% of them seen once. The chain recombines TRBV6-1 with TRBJ1-2; weak D call: TRBD1 (5 bases). The material sequenced was PBMCs. This TCR was sampled from a male donor in good health and CMV-seronegative. CDR3 loop: CASSPRGVDYGYTF. CDR3 bases: TGTGCCAGCAGCCCACGGGGGGTCGACTATGGCTACACCTTC.